This T cell receptor (beta chain) was sequenced during a study of immune evolution from preneoplasia to lung adenocarcinoma. As for this clone: Its antigen is not identified.

V lost 7 bases and J lost 5; bases outside the gene matches: 6. CDR3 length equals 13 residues. Germline CDR1 and CDR2: MNHEY and SMNVEV (reference sequence). Broader study findings: Normal lung had the highest top T cell clone frequencies.

TCRdb's table, derived via immunoSEQ multiplex PCR, lists solely in-frame clones and lacks some. The table has roughly 8,000 clones, 81% seen once. Specimen: FFPE invasive lung adenocarcinoma tissue. V gene TRBV27 combines with J gene TRBJ2-5, with TRBD1 matching 8 bases. The sequence was collected from a person between 50 and 60 years old with lung adenocarcinoma. The CDR3 sequence is CASTARQGETQYF. The CDR3, as DNA: TGTGCCAGCACCGCCCGACAGGGGGAGACCCAGTACTTC.